This TCR beta chain was identified during a study of cytomegalovirus exposure and HLA in healthy donors. Germline CDR1 and CDR2: GTSNPN and SVGIG (reference sequence). The CDR3 has 14 residues. After removal of 1 base from V and 3 bases from J, the junction contained 0 bases not matched to a gene. The study's findings and limits: Most TCR sequences showed up rarely, but some public TCRs showed up in many donors.

The protocol was immunoSEQ multiplex PCR, while the TCRdb copy is restricted to in-frame clones and leaves out a portion. The sample lists 200,000 to 250,000 clones, around 86% occurring once. This clone has only a few counts. Its antigen is as yet unknown. The specimen sequenced was PBMCs. The clonotype comes from a woman between 18 and 29 years old in good health and CMV-seropositive. The chain links TRBV30 to TRBJ1-4; 9 nucleotides match TRBD1. DNA for the CDR3: TGTGCCTGGAGTGGACAGGGGGCTAATGAAAAACTGTTTTTT. As protein: CAWSGQGANEKLFF.